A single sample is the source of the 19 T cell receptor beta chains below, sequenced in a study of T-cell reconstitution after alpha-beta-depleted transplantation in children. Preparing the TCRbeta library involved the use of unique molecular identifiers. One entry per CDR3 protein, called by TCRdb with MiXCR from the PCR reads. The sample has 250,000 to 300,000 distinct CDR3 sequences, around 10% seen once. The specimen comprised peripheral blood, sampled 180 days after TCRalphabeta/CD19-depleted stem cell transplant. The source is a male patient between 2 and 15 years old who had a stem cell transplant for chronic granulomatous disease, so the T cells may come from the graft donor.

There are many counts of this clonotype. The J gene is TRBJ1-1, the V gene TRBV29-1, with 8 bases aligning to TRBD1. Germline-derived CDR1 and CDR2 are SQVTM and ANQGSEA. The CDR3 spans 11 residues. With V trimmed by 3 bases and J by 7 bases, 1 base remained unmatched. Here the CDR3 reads CSVDGTGEAFF. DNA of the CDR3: TGCAGCGTTGATGGGACAGGTGAAGCTTTCTTT. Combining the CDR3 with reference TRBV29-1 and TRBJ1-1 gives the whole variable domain SAVISQKPSRDICQRGTSLTIQCQVDSQVTMMFWYRQQPGQSLTLIATANQGSEATYESGFVIDKFPISRPNLTFSTLTVSNMSPEDSSIYLCSVDGTGEAFFGQGTRLTVV.

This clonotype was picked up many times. CDR3 nucleotides: TGTGCCAGCAGCCAGCCCTTCACACAACCCTCCTACGAGCAGTACTTC. Residues: CASSQPFTQPSYEQYF. The rearrangement uses TRBV14 and TRBJ2-7; no clear D. The V gene lost 3 bases and the J gene lost 0 bases, with 15 bases spanning the gap. CDR3 length: 16 amino acids. Germline V CDR1 and CDR2: SGHDN, FVKESK.

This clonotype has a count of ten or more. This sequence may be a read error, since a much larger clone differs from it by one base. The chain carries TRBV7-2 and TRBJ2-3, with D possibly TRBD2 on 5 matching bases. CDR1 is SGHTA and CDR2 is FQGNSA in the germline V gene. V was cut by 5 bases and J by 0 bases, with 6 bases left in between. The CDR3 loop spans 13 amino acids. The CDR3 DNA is TGTGCCAGCAGCCGGACTAGCACAGATACGCAGTATTTT. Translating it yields CASSRTSTDTQYF.

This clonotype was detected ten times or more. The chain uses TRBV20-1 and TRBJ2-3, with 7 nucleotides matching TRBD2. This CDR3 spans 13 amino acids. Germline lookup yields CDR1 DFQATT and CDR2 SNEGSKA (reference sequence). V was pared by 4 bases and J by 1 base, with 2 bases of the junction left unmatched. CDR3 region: CSAKRDGTDTQYF. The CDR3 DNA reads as TGCAGTGCTAAGCGGGACGGCACAGATACGCAGTATTTT.

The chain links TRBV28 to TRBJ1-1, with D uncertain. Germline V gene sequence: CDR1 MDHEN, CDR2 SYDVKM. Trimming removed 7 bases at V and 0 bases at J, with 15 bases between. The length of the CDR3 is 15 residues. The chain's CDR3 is CASTHWRELNTEAFF. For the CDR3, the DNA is TGTGCCAGCACACACTGGAGGGAGCTGAACACTGAAGCTTTCTTT.

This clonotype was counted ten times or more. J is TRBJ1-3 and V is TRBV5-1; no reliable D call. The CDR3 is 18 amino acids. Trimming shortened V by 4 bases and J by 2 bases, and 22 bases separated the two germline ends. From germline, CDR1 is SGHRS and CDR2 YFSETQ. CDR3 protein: CASSPRVSNWGTGNTIYF. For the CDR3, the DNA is TGCGCCAGCAGCCCGAGAGTGTCGAATTGGGGAACTGGAAACACCATATATTTT.

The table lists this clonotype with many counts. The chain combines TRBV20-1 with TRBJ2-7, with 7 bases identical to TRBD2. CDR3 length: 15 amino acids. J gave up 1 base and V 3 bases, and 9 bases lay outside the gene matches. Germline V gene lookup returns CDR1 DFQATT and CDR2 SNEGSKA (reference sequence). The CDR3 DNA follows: TGCAGTGCTAGCCTCCCCGCCGGGGGGTCCTACGAGCAGTACTTC. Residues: CSASLPAGGSYEQYF.

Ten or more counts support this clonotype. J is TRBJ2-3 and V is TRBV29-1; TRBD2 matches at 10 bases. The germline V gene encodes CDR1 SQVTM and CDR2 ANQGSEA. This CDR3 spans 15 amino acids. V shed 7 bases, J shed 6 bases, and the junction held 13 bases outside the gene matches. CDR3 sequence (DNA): TGCAGCGCCACCTCAGCGGGGGGGACGGCGGATACGCAGTATTTT. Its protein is CSATSAGGTADTQYF.

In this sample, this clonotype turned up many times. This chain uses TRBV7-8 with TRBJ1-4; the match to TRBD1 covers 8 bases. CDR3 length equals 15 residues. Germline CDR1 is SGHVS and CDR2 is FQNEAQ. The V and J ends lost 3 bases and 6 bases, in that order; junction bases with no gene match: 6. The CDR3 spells CASSLVRGRDEKLFF. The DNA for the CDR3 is TGTGCCAGCAGCTTGGTCAGGGGGCGGGATGAAAAACTGTTTTTT.

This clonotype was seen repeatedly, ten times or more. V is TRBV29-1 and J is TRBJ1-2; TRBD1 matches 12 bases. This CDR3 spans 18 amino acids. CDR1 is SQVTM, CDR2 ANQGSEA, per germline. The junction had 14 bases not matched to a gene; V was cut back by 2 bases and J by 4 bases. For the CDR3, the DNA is TGCAGCGTTGAATTTGGGGACAGGGGGCCTTTTTATTGCTATGGCTACACCTTC. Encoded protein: CSVEFGDRGPFYCYGYTF.

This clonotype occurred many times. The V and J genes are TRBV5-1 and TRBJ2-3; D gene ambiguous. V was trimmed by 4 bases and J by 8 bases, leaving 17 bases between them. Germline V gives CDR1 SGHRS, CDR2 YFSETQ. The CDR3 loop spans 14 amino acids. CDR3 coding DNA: TGCGCCAGCAGCGACCTGACGGATACGGTTACGCAGTATTTT. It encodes CASSDLTDTVTQYF.

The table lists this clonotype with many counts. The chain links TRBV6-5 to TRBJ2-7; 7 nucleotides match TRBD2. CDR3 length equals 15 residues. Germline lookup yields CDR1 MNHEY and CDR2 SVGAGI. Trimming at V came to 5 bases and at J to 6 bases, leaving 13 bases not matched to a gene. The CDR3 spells CASSRRTRVVGEQYF. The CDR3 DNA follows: TGTGCCAGCAGTCGTAGGACTAGAGTTGTTGGCGAGCAGTACTTC.

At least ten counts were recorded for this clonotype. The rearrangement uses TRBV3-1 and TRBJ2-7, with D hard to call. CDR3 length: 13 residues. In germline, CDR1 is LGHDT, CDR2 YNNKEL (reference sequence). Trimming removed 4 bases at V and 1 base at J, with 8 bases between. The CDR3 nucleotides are TGTGCCAGCAGCCGCGAGGTTTCCTACGAGCAGTACTTC. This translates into CASSREVSYEQYF.

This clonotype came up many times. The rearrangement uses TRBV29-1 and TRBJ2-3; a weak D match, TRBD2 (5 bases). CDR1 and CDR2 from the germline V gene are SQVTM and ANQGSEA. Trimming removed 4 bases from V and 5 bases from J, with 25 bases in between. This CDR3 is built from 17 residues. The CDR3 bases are TGCAGCGTTGTCGTCGGATTGAGCGGCTTGTATGGAGATACGCAGTATTTT. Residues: CSVVVGLSGLYGDTQYF.

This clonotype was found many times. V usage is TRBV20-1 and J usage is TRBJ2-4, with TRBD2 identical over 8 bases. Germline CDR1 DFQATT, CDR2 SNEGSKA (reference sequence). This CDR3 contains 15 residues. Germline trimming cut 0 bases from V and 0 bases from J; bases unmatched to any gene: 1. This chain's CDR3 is CSARDGGAAKNIQYF. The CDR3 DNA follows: TGCAGTGCTAGAGACGGGGGGGCAGCCAAAAACATTCAGTACTTC.

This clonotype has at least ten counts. The CDR3, as DNA: TGTGCCAGCTCACCAGTTACGGCCCTATCTATCCCGGACAGGGGTCAAGAGACCCAGTACTTC. It is translated as CASSPVTALSIPDRGQETQYF. The genes are TRBV18 and TRBJ2-5, with TRBD1 matching 9 bases. This CDR3 comprises 21 residues. Per the germline V gene, CDR1 is KGHSH and CDR2 is LQKENI. Trimming took 2 bases from V and 2 from J; bases not matched to a gene: 21.

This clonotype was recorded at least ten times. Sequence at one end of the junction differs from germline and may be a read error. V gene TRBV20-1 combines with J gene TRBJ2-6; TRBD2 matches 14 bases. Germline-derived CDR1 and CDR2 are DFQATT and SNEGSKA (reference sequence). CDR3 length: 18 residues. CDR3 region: CSARGTSGRVGGANVLTF. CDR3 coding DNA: TGCAGTGCCAGAGGGACTAGCGGGAGAGTAGGAGGGGCCAACGTCCTGACTTTC.

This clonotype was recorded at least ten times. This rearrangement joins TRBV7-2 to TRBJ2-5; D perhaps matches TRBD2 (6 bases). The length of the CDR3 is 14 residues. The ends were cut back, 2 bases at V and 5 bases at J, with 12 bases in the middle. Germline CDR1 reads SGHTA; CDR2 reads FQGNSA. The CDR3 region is CASSLWLARETQYF. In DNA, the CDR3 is TGTGCCAGCAGCTTATGGCTAGCGCGGGAGACCCAGTACTTC.

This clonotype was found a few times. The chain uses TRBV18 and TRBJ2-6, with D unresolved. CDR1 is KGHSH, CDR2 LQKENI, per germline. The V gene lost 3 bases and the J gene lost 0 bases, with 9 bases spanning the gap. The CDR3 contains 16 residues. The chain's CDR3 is CASSPQLDSGANVLTF. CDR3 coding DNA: TGTGCCAGCTCACCCCAATTAGACTCTGGGGCCAACGTCCTGACTTTC.